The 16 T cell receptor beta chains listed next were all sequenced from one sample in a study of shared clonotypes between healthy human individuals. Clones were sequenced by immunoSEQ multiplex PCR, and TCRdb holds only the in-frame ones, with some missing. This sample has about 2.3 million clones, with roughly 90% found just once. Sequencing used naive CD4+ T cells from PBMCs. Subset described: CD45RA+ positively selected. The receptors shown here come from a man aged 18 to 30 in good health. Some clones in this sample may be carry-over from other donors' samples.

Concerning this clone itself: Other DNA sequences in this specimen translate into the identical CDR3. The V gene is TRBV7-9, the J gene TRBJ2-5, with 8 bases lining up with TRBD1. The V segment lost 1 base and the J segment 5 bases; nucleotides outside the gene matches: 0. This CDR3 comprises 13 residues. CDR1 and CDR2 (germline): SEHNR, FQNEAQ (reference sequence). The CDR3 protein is CASSLGQGETQYF. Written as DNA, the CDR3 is TGTGCCAGCAGCTTAGGACAGGGGGAGACCCAGTACTTC. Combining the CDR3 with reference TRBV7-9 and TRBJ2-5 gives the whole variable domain DTGVSQNPRHKITKRGQNVTFRCDPISEHNRLYWYRQTLGQGPEFLTYFQNEAQLEKSRLLSDRFSAERPKGSFSTLEIQRTEQGDSAMYLCASSLGQGETQYFGPGTRLLVL.

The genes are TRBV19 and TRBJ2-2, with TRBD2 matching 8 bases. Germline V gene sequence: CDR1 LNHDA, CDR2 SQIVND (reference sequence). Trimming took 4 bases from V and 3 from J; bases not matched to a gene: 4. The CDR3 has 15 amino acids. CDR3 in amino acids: CASSKASGHTGELFF. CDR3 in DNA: TGTGCCAGTAGTAAGGCTAGCGGGCACACCGGGGAGCTGTTTTTT.

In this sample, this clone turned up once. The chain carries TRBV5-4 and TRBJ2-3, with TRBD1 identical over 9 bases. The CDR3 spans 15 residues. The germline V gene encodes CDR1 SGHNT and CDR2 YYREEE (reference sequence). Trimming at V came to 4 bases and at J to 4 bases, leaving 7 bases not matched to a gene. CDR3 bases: TGTGCCAGCAGCAATCGGGACAGGGTATCAGATACGCAGTATTTT. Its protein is CASSNRDRVSDTQYF.

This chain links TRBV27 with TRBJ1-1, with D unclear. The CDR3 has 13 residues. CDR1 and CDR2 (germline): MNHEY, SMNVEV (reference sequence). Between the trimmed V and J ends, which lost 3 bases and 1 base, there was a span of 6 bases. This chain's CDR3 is CASSFRANTEAFF. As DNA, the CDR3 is TGTGCCAGCAGTTTTAGAGCGAACACTGAAGCTTTCTTT.

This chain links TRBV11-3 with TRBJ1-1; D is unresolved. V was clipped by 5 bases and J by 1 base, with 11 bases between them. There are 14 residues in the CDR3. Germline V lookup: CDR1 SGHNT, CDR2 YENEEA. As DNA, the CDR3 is TGTGCCAGCAGCCCCTCCGGGCCGAACACTGAAGCTTTCTTT. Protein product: CASSPSGPNTEAFF.

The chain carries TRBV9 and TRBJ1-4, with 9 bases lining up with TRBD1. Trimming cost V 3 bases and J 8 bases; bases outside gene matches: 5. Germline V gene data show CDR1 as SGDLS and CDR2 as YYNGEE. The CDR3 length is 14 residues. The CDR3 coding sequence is TGTGCCAGCAGCGGGGGACAGGGACAAGAAAAACTGTTTTTT. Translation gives CASSGGQGQEKLFF.

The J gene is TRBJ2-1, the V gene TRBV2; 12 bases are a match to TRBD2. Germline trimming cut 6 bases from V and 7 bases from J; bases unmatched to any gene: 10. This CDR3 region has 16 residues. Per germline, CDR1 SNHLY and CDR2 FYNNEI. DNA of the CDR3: TGTGCCAGCAGAAGGAGCGGACTAGCGGGATTGAATGAGCAGTTCTTC. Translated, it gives CASRRSGLAGLNEQFF.

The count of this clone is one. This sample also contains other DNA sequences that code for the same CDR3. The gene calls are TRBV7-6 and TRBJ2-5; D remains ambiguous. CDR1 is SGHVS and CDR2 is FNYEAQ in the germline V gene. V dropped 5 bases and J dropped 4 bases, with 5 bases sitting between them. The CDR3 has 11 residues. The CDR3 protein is CASSPGETQYF. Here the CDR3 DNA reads TGTGCCAGCAGCCCCGGAGAGACCCAGTACTTC.

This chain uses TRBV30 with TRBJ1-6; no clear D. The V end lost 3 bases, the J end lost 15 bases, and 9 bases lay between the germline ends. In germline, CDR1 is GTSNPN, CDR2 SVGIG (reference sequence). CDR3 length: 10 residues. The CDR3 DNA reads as TGTGCCTGGAGGTCAGCTCTCCTCCACTTT. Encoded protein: CAWRSALLHF.

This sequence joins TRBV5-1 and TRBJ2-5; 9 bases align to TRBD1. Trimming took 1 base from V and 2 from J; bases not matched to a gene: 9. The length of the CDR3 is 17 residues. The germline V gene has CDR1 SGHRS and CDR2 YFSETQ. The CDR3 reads CASSLLMGQGRQETQYF. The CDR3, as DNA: TGCGCCAGCAGCTTGCTGATGGGACAGGGAAGGCAAGAGACCCAGTACTTC.

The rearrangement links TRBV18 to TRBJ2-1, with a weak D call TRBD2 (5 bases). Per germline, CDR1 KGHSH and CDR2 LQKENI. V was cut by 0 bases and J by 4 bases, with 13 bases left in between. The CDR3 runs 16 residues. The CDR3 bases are TGTGCCAGCTCACCACCGACGGGGATGTTTTACAATGAGCAGTTCTTC. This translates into CASSPPTGMFYNEQFF. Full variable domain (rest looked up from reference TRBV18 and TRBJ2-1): NAGVMQNPRHLVRRRGQEARLRCSPMKGHSHVYWYRQLPEEGLKFMVYLQKENIIDESGMPKERFSAEFPKEGPSILRIQQVVRGDSAAYFCASSPPTGMFYNEQFFGPGTRLTVL.

In DNA, the CDR3 is TGTGCCAGCAGTGAAGGACAGGTCCTCTACGAGCAGTACTTC. Protein product: CASSEGQVLYEQYF. The chain couples TRBV25-1 to TRBJ2-7; TRBD1 matches at 7 bases. V lost 2 bases and J lost 3; bases outside the gene matches: 4. CDR3 size: 14 residues. Germline-derived CDR1 and CDR2 are MGHDK and SYGVNS.

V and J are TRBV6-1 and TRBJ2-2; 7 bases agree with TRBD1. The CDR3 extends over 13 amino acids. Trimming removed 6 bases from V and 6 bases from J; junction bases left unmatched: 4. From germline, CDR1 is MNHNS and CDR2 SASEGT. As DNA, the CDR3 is TGTGCCAGCAGACCCACAGGGGCCGGGGAGCTGTTTTTT. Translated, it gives CASRPTGAGELFF.

The CDR3 sequence is CASAGTSGRAEQFF. The CDR3 coding sequence is TGTGCCAGCGCGGGGACTAGCGGGAGGGCTGAGCAGTTCTTC. This chain joins TRBV7-8 and TRBJ2-1; the match to TRBD2 covers 16 bases. The CDR3 sequence is 14 residues long. Trimming at V came to 8 bases and at J to 9 bases, leaving 4 bases not matched to a gene. Germline CDR1 reads SGHVS; CDR2 reads FQNEAQ.

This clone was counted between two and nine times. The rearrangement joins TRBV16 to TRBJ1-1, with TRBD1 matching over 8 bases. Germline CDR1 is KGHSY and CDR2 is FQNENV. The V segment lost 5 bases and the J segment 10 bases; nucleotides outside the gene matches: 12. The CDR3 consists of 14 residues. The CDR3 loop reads CASSIVGQGVVAFF. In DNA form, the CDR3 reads TGTGCCAGCAGCATTGTTGGACAGGGTGTCGTAGCTTTCTTT.

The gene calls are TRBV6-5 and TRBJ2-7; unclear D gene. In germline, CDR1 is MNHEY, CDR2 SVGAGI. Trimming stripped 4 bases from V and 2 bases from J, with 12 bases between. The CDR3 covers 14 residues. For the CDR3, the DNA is TGTGCCAGCAGTTTCACGGTTTCCACCTACGAGCAGTACTTC. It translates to CASSFTVSTYEQYF.